This T cell receptor (beta chain) was observed in a study of immune heterogeneity within non-small cell lung tumors. Germline V gene sequence: CDR1 SGHRS, CDR2 YFSETQ. This CDR3 is built from 15 residues. Each sample used 550 to 650 ng of genomic DNA from bulk tumor tissue. Surgery yielded several widely spaced biopsies per primary tumor. Each patient presented with untreated, newly diagnosed non-small cell lung cancer and received curative surgery. Study donors were patients with a new diagnosis of non-small cell lung cancer who underwent surgery with curative intent. General study findings and limits: Locally, T-cell clonality showed a moderate but significant correlation with tumor mutational burden measured at the same site (R about 0.34). Clonotypes of T-cell receptor beta found at high frequency were largely distinct between individual patients.

Concerning this clonotype itself: Its specificity is unknown. Since a much larger clone is just one base distant, this may be a read error.

Multiplex PCR amplified TCR beta CDR3 with 32 V and 13 J primers. MiXCR, run by TCRdb on the multiplex PCR reads, gives a single entry per CDR3 protein. This table has a few thousand distinct CDR3 sequences, roughly 18% appearing once. The chain recombines TRBV5-1 with TRBJ1-4, with D hard to call. The TCR originated in a middle-aged man with non-small cell lung cancer. Sequencing was done on a sample of lung tumor tissue. The CDR3 is CASSSQGGVREKLVF. The CDR3 DNA follows: TGCGCCAGCAGCTCCCAAGGCGGAGTACGCGAAAAACTGGTTTTT.